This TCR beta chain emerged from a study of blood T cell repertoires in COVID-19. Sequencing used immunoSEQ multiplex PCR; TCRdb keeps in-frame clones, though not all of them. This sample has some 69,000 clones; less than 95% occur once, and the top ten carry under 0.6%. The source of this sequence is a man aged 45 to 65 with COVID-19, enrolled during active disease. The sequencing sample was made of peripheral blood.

The CDR3 nucleotides are TGTGCCAGTAGTACATACAGGGGTTCCACCGGGGAGCTGTTTTTT. Protein sequence: CASSTYRGSTGELFF. V gene TRBV19 combines with J gene TRBJ2-2; 7 bases map to TRBD1. J gave up 4 bases and V 4 bases, and 6 bases lay outside the gene matches. CDR3 size: 15 residues. In germline, CDR1 is LNHDA, CDR2 SQIVND (reference sequence).